A selection of T cell receptor beta chains follows, all from one sample in a study of identical twins. TCRdb passed the 5' RACE reads through MiXCR, listing each CDR3 protein once. The sample lists about 690,000 distinct CDR3 sequences, around 6.1% occurring once. The specimen sequenced was naive T cells sorted from blood. The source of these receptors is a man between 18 and 35 years old in good health. CDR3s include the opening cysteine and the closing phenylalanine or tryptophan. Each record gives: clone size, J gene, V gene, D gene, CDR3 DNA, CDR3 protein. A D gene is named only where the DNA matches it firmly. A row's size may be missing; if present it is once, few, many or a size class.

many | TRBJ2-3 | TRBV9 | - | TGTGCCAGCAGCCCCAACCCTAGCCCTAGCACAGATACGCAGTATTTT | CASSPNPSPSTDTQYF
many | TRBJ1-2 | TRBV12-3/TRBV12-4 | - | TGTGCCAGCAGTTCACCGGAGGGGAGTCGTGGCTACACCTTC | CASSSPEGSRGYTF
few | TRBJ2-1 | TRBV7-8 | TRBD2 | TGTGCCAGCAGCTTCAAGCGGGAGACCTACAATGAGCAGTTCTTC | CASSFKRETYNEQFF
few | TRBJ2-1 | TRBV12-3/TRBV12-4 | - | TGTGCCAGCAGTGGGGCCCTCAACTCCTACAATGAGCAGTTCTTC | CASSGALNSYNEQFF
many | TRBJ1-3 | TRBV4-3 | - | TGCGCCAGCAGCCAAGATAGGGCAGGGTTCTCTGGAAACACCATATATTTT | CASSQDRAGFSGNTIYF
many | TRBJ1-5 | TRBV12-3/TRBV12-4 | - | TGTGCCAGCAGTTCCTCCTGGGCCAGCAATCAGCCCCAGCATTTT | CASSSSWASNQPQHF
- | TRBJ2-3 | TRBV10-3 | TRBD2 | TGTGCCATCAGCCCAGCGGGAGGGATAGATACGCAGTATTTT | CAISPAGGIDTQYF
many | TRBJ1-2 | TRBV4-1 | - | TGCGCCAGCAGCCAGGACACAGCGTTCTATGGCTACACCTTC | CASSQDTAFYGYTF
- | TRBJ1-5 | TRBV6-2/TRBV6-3 | - | TGTGCCAGCAGTTACACTCGGGTCGGGGAGTGGAGTCAGCCCCAGCATTTT | CASSYTRVGEWSQPQHF
- | TRBJ2-7 | TRBV5-1 | TRBD2 | TGCGCCAGCAGCTTGGAGACGGGAGGGCTGTACGAGCAGTACTTC | CASSLETGGLYEQYF
- | TRBJ2-7 | TRBV7-3 | TRBD1 | TGTGCCAGCAGCTCGACAGGGCGTGGAGAGCAGTACTTC | CASSSTGRGEQYF
few | TRBJ2-1 | TRBV5-5 | - | TGTGCCAGCAGCTTGGGCGGATTATCCTCCGATGAGCAGTTCTTC | CASSLGGLSSDEQFF
few | TRBJ2-7 | TRBV21-1 | - | TGTGCCAGCAGTCCTCCCTACGAGCAGTACTTC | CASSPPYEQYF
- | TRBJ2-3 | TRBV5-1 | - | TGCGCCAGCAGCTTGGTGGGCCGTGGGAATACGCAGTATTTT | CASSLVGRGNTQYF
many | TRBJ2-1 | TRBV6-2/TRBV6-3 | - | TGTGCCAGCAGTAAGACTAGTGTGGCTAAGAATGAGCAGTTCTTC | CASSKTSVAKNEQFF
- | TRBJ2-2 | TRBV5-6 | TRBD1 | TGTGCCAGCATGGGGACAGGCTTCACCGGGGAGCTGTTTTTT | CASMGTGFTGELFF
- | TRBJ2-3 | TRBV4-2 | TRBD2 | TGTGCCAGCAGCCAAGGGACTAGCGGGACCAGCACAGATACGCAGTATTTT | CASSQGTSGTSTDTQYF
few | TRBJ2-4 | TRBV6-4 | - | TGTGCCAGCAGCCCCGGGCACGGGGCAAACATTCAGTACTTC | CASSPGHGANIQYF
few | TRBJ2-5 | TRBV6-5 | - | TGTGCCAGCAGTTACTCGTCCGCCCAGGAGACCCAGTACTTC | CASSYSSAQETQYF
- | TRBJ1-1 | TRBV3-1 | TRBD1 | TGTGCCAGCAGCCAATCGTGGGGGGACAGGGGCCTCACTGAAGCTTTCTTT | CASSQSWGDRGLTEAFF
few | TRBJ2-7 | TRBV20-1 | TRBD2 | TGCAGTGCTAAACGGGACTACTTGTTGGAGCAGTACTTC | CSAKRDYLLEQYF
many | TRBJ2-4 | TRBV5-5 | TRBD1 | TGTGCCAGCAGCAGACAGGGGGAGGCCAAAAACATTCAGTACTTC | CASSRQGEAKNIQYF
many | TRBJ1-2 | TRBV12-3/TRBV12-4 | TRBD1 | TGTGCCAGCAGTTTTAACGACAGGGTATCTAACTATGGCTACACCTTC | CASSFNDRVSNYGYTF
few | TRBJ2-7 | TRBV28 | TRBD2 | TGTGCCAGCAGCCGAGCGGGGGGCCTTAGCTACGAGCAGTACTTC | CASSRAGGLSYEQYF
many | TRBJ2-3 | TRBV29-1 | - | TGCAGCGTTGGACAGGTCAAAGATACGCAGTATTTT | CSVGQVKDTQYF
many | TRBJ2-1 | TRBV20-1 | - | TGCAGTGCTAGAGAAGAGCGGTGGTCCTACAATGAGCAGTTCTTC | CSAREERWSYNEQFF
few | TRBJ2-7 | TRBV7-2 | TRBD2 | TGTGCCAGCAGCTTCCGACTAGCGGGAGGGCCAGGGCAGTACTTC | CASSFRLAGGPGQYF
few | TRBJ2-1 | TRBV7-9 | TRBD2 | TGTGCCAGCAGCCACGCGGGGGGGACTACCAAGTTCTTC | CASSHAGGTTKFF
- | TRBJ2-5 | TRBV7-7 | TRBD2 | TGTGCCAGCAGCTTGAGGACGACTAGCGGGAGTGGAGAGACCCAGTACTTC | CASSLRTTSGSGETQYF
- | TRBJ1-5 | TRBV18 | - | TGTGCCAGCTCACCAAAGGGGGGGAATCAGCCCCAGCATTTT | CASSPKGGNQPQHF
many | TRBJ2-1 | TRBV12-5 | - | TGTGCTAGTGCCCTGGGGGTTTGGCAGTTCTTC | CASALGVWQFF
- | TRBJ1-4 | TRBV27 | - | TGTGCCAGCAGTTCGCCCGGGAGGCTAAAACTGTTTTTT | CASSSPGRLKLFF
few | TRBJ2-1 | TRBV29-1 | TRBD2 | TGCAGCGTACCGGCGTGGACTAGCGGGAGGAGGGAGCAGTTCTTC | CSVPAWTSGRREQFF
many | TRBJ1-3 | TRBV6-5 | - | TGTGCCAGCAGTTACTCCGGCGCAGGCTCTGGAAACACCATATATTTT | CASSYSGAGSGNTIYF
many | TRBJ1-1 | TRBV7-9 | - | TGTGCCAGCAGCTTGGACAGTCCTGAAGCTTTCTTT | CASSLDSPEAFF
many | TRBJ1-2 | TRBV27 | TRBD1 | TGTGCCAGTATCGGGACAGCTTCTCATGGCTACACCTTC | CASIGTASHGYTF
many | TRBJ1-5 | TRBV12-3/TRBV12-4 | - | TGTGCCAGCAGACAAGACGGGCCAACGGGTCAGCCCCAGCATTTT | CASRQDGPTGQPQHF
few | TRBJ2-3 | TRBV15 | TRBD2 | TGTGCCACCCGGGGGGGCGAAACCACAGATACGCAGTATTTT | CATRGGETTDTQYF
many | TRBJ2-3 | TRBV6-1 | TRBD2 | TGTGCCAGCAGGGTACTAGCGGGTAAAGATACGCAGTATTTT | CASRVLAGKDTQYF
- | TRBJ2-2 | TRBV14 | - | TGTGCCAGCAGCCAACGTTGGGGCACCGGGGAGCTGTTTTTT | CASSQRWGTGELFF
few | TRBJ2-1 | TRBV13 | TRBD2 | TGTGCCAGCAGCTGGGCCACTAGCGGGAGGAACAATGAGCAGTTCTTC | CASSWATSGRNNEQFF
many | TRBJ2-3 | TRBV7-6 | TRBD2 | TGTGCCAGCAGCTTAGTGTTACGTAGCGGGAGGCCAAGCACAGATACGCAGTATTTT | CASSLVLRSGRPSTDTQYF
few | TRBJ1-1 | TRBV12-3/TRBV12-4 | - | TGTGCCAGCAGTTTATTAGGTGCCAGGCGGGACACTGAAGCTTTCTTT | CASSLLGARRDTEAFF
many | TRBJ1-5 | TRBV28 | - | TGTGCCAGCAGTGGGACCCATGGGCCCCAGCATTTT | CASSGTHGPQHF
few | TRBJ2-2 | TRBV21-1 | - | TGTGCCAGCAGCAAATGCCCAGGGGGCGCCAGAACCGGGGAGCTGTTTTTT | CASSKCPGGARTGELFF
many | TRBJ2-3 | TRBV5-1 | - | TGCGCCAGCAGCTTGGCCCGGTTGGAGACAGATACGCAGTATTTT | CASSLARLETDTQYF
few | TRBJ2-1 | TRBV12-3/TRBV12-4 | - | TGTGCCAGCAGCCGTCCTATCGAAGACAATGAGCAGTTCTTC | CASSRPIEDNEQFF
few | TRBJ2-3 | TRBV7-2 | - | TGTGCCAGCAGCTTTTGGGAGACAGATACGCAGTATTTT | CASSFWETDTQYF
- | TRBJ2-7 | TRBV7-8 | - | TGTGCCAGCAGCTCCACGCCGGGCTCCTACGAGCAGTACTTC | CASSSTPGSYEQYF
many | TRBJ2-5 | TRBV12-3/TRBV12-4 | - | TGTGCCACACGGACAGCAGAGACCCAGTACTTC | CATRTAETQYF